The present TCR beta chain was sequenced within a study of PD-1 blockade in mismatch repair-deficient tumors. Study-wide results and caveats: Tumor-resident clones, often undetectable pretreatment in blood, expanded then contracted after pembrolizumab.

Regarding this clone: Antigen unknown.

The germline gives CDR1 SGDLS, CDR2 YYNGEE. The CDR3 extends over 14 amino acids. V lost 0 bases and J 3 bases, leaving 9 bases between the germline ends. Libraries were prepared by immunoSEQ multiplex PCR; TCRdb keeps only in-frame clonotypes and omits some of them. This table holds 90,000 to 130,000 clones, approximately 80% found once. The rearrangement links TRBV9 to TRBJ1-1; D is ambiguous. Sequenced material: peripheral blood, taken 60 to 65 weeks after starting pembrolizumab. The clonotype comes from an adult with mismatch repair-deficient cancer. The CDR3 DNA reads as TGTGCCAGCAGCGTAGGATGGCTCTACACTGAAGCTTTCTTT. Protein product: CASSVGWLYTEAFF.